The 19 T cell receptor beta chains listed next were all sequenced from one sample in a study of a mutant IDH1 vaccine in newly diagnosed glioma. These receptors have no identified antigens. Sequenced by immunoSEQ multiplex PCR; TCRdb stores in-frame clones only, minus some. The sample carries fewer than 95,000 clones, over 75% recorded once. Time point: week 47, end of study. The vaccine gave 300 ug of a 20-mer mutant IDH1 peptide subcutaneously per dose. Sample: PBMCs, taken from a glioma patient whose treatment included an IDH1 peptide vaccine. These receptors were collected from a man aged 40-55 years with glioma.

The chain links TRBV5-6 to TRBJ1-2; D is ambiguous. CDR3 length: 11 residues. Per the germline V gene, CDR1 is SGHDT and CDR2 is YYEEEE. V shed 1 base and J shed 8 bases, with 6 bases lying between them. In DNA, the CDR3 is TGTGCCAGCAGCTTGCGAATGGGCTACACCTTC. Protein sequence: CASSLRMGYTF.

This chain uses TRBV19 with TRBJ2-7; possibly TRBD1 for D (6 bases). The CDR3 contains 13 residues. The ends were cut back, 4 bases at V and 3 bases at J, with 10 bases in the middle. Germline CDR1 reads LNHDA; CDR2 reads SQIVND (reference sequence). Written as DNA, the CDR3 is TGTGCCAGTAGTACTGGCAGGGGCTACGAGCAGTACTTC. Its protein is CASSTGRGYEQYF.

The chain has TRBV11-3 and TRBJ2-7; possibly TRBD1 or TRBD2 for D (7 bases each). The CDR3 sequence is 18 residues long. The germline CDR1 and CDR2 sequences are SGHNT and YENEEA. V lost 5 bases, J lost 5 bases, and 28 bases lay in between. CDR3 residues: CASSLKPNRGGRYDEQYF. The CDR3 DNA follows: TGTGCCAGCAGCCTTAAACCGAACAGGGGCGGGAGATACGACGAGCAGTACTTC. The whole variable domain, filled in from reference TRBV11-3 and TRBJ2-7, reads EAGVVQSPRYKIIEKKQPVAFWCNPISGHNTLYWYLQNLGQGPELLIRYENEEAVDDSQLPKDRFSAERLKGVDSTLKIQPAELGDSAVYLCASSLKPNRGGRYDEQYFGPGTRLTVT.

The chain employs TRBV9 and TRBJ1-1, with D perhaps matching TRBD1 (5 bases). From germline, CDR1 is SGDLS and CDR2 YYNGEE. The germline V and J ends were trimmed by 0 bases and 7 bases, with 13 bases remaining between them. The CDR3 consists of 14 residues. CDR3 sequence reads: CASSVGLGAGEAFF. CDR3 DNA: TGTGCCAGCAGCGTAGGTCTAGGGGCAGGTGAAGCTTTCTTT.

The gene calls are TRBV10-1 and TRBJ2-5; D remains ambiguous. Germline lookup yields CDR1 WNHNN and CDR2 SYGVQD (reference sequence). Trimming stripped 0 bases from V and 1 base from J, with 12 bases between. This CDR3 has 16 amino acids. The CDR3 DNA reads as TGCGCCAGCAGTGAGTCGGCGGCTCCCGGCCAAGAGACCCAGTACTTC. Translating it yields CASSESAAPGQETQYF.

This clone turned up a few times. The V and J genes are TRBV10-3 and TRBJ1-5; D is undetermined. The germline CDR1 and CDR2 sequences are ENHRY and SYGVKD. The CDR3 is 14 residues long. Deletions cut 4 bases from V and 5 bases from J, with 12 bases between. DNA of the CDR3: TGTGCCATCAGTGTATCAGCCAAGGATCAGCCCCAGCATTTT. It codes for CAISVSAKDQPQHF.

The rearrangement joins TRBV4-3 to TRBJ1-2; the D gene is possibly TRBD1 (5 bases). Trimming shortened V by 1 base and J by 8 bases, and 17 bases separated the two germline ends. Germline V gives CDR1 LGHNA, CDR2 YSLEER. This CDR3 is 15 amino acids long. The CDR3 reads CASSQGPQGTRGYTF. The CDR3 nucleotides are TGCGCCAGCAGCCAAGGACCGCAGGGAACGCGCGGCTACACCTTC.

This clone was observed a single time. V gene TRBV9 combines with J gene TRBJ2-2; D is perhaps TRBD1 or TRBD2 (5 bases each). V shed 4 bases and J shed 0 bases, with 16 bases lying between them. This CDR3 has 17 amino acids. Germline assignment: CDR1 SGDLS and CDR2 YYNGEE. CDR3 in DNA: TGTGCCAGCAGCTCAGGACCCGGGACGACGAACACCGGGGAGCTGTTTTTT. Translated: CASSSGPGTTNTGELFF.

The V gene is TRBV28, the J gene TRBJ1-2; weak D call: TRBD1 (5 bases). V dropped 10 bases and J dropped 3 bases, with 15 bases sitting between them. The CDR3 runs 13 residues. Germline V gene lookup returns CDR1 MDHEN and CDR2 SYDVKM. The CDR3 sequence: CATGASGYYGYTF. For the CDR3, the DNA is TGTGCCACCGGGGCCTCGGGATACTATGGCTACACCTTC.

The chain joins TRBV7-8 to TRBJ2-7; possibly TRBD1 for D (6 bases). The CDR3 runs 13 residues. Per germline, CDR1 SGHVS and CDR2 FQNEAQ. V dropped 3 bases and J dropped 6 bases, with 12 bases sitting between them. In DNA form, the CDR3 reads TGTGCCAGCAGCTTTTTAGGGGGTGCCGAGCAGTACTTC. Its translation: CASSFLGGAEQYF.

This sequence joins TRBV19 and TRBJ2-3; TRBD1 matches at 8 bases. The CDR3 sequence is 16 residues long. V lost 4 bases to trimming and J lost 3 bases; unmatched junction nucleotides: 9. Germline CDR1 is LNHDA and CDR2 is SQIVND (reference sequence). CDR3 protein: CASSTSDREWTDTQYF. In nucleotides, the CDR3 is TGTGCCAGTAGTACATCGGACAGGGAGTGGACAGATACGCAGTATTTT.

The chain is built from TRBV27 and TRBJ2-7, with no clear D. V was pared by 4 bases and J by 3 bases, with 16 bases between. In germline, CDR1 is MNHEY, CDR2 SMNVEV (reference sequence). This CDR3 is 15 amino acids long. The DNA of the CDR3 is TGTGCCAGCAGTTCCCTGAGAGCCTCGTTCTACGAGCAGTACTTC. This codes for CASSSLRASFYEQYF.

This chain uses TRBV10-3 with TRBJ2-5; 12 bases fit TRBD2. The CDR3 totals 14 residues. Germline CDR1 is ENHRY and CDR2 is SYGVKD. J lost 6 bases, V lost 10 bases, and 9 bases had no gene match. The CDR3 loop is CASSLAGGPQTQYF. In DNA, the CDR3 is TGTGCCAGCTCACTAGCGGGGGGCCCCCAGACCCAGTACTTC.

The chain links TRBV6-6 to TRBJ2-5; 7 bases fit TRBD1. Germline-derived CDR1 and CDR2 are MNHNY and SVGAGI (reference sequence). This CDR3 has 13 residues. V trimming: 5 bases; J trimming: 5 bases; junction bases outside the gene matches: 5. CDR3 DNA: TGTGCCAGCAGTCTAGACAGGGTCGAGACCCAGTACTTC. Protein: CASSLDRVETQYF.

The chain combines TRBV27 with TRBJ2-6; a possible D gene is TRBD1 (5 bases). The CDR3 has 18 residues. Germline-derived CDR1 and CDR2 are MNHEY and SMNVEV (reference sequence). V was cut by 1 base and J by 0 bases, with 13 bases left in between. CDR3 residues: CASSLLVGAISGANVLTF. The CDR3 DNA reads as TGTGCCAGCAGTTTATTGGTAGGGGCGATCTCTGGGGCCAACGTCCTGACTTTC.

The CDR3 coding sequence is TGTGCCAGCAGGAGGGCCCCTAGCATCAATGAGCAGTTCTTC. Residues: CASRRAPSINEQFF. The V gene is TRBV2, the J gene TRBJ2-1; a weak D match, TRBD2 (5 bases). This CDR3 region has 14 residues. Trimming removed 6 bases from V and 6 bases from J, with 15 bases in between. Germline CDR1 reads SNHLY; CDR2 reads FYNNEI. Supplemented by reference TRBV2 and TRBJ2-1, the full variable domain reads EPEVTQTPSHQVTQMGQEVILRCVPISNHLYFYWYRQILGQKVEFLVSFYNNEISEKSEIFDDQFSVERPDGSNFTLKIRSTKLEDSAMYFCASRRAPSINEQFFGPGTRLTVL.

This rearrangement joins TRBV19 to TRBJ2-7; 8 nucleotides align to TRBD2. The CDR3 spans 16 residues. The germline V gene encodes CDR1 LNHDA and CDR2 SQIVND (reference sequence). Trimming took 1 base from V and 4 from J; bases not matched to a gene: 9. CDR3 sequence reads: CASSIVGSGSKYEQYF. CDR3 DNA: TGTGCCAGTAGTATAGTGGGAAGCGGGAGTAAGTACGAGCAGTACTTC. Supplemented by reference TRBV19 and TRBJ2-7, the full variable domain reads DGGITQSPKYLFRKEGQNVTLSCEQNLNHDAMYWYRQDPGQGLRLIYYSQIVNDFQKGDIAEGYSVSREKKESFPLTVTSAQKNPTAFYLCASSIVGSGSKYEQYFGPGTRLTVT.

The rearrangement uses TRBV13 and TRBJ2-5; no clear D gene. Germline V gene sequence: CDR1 PRHDT, CDR2 FYEKMQ (reference sequence). With 5 bases removed from V and 5 bases from J, the gap between germline ends came to 15 bases. The CDR3 is made up of 14 amino acids. CDR3 DNA: TGTGCCAGCAGCCCACCTTGGGGAAGGGAGACCCAGTACTTC. Its protein is CASSPPWGRETQYF.

This clone was picked up one time. V and J are TRBV2 and TRBJ1-5; 11 nucleotides line up with TRBD1. Germline CDR1 is SNHLY and CDR2 is FYNNEI. This CDR3 has 15 amino acids. V trimming: 5 bases; J trimming: 5 bases; junction bases outside the gene matches: 5. CDR3 amino acids: CASSPGTGGYQPQHF. Written as DNA, the CDR3 is TGTGCCAGCAGTCCCGGGACAGGGGGTTATCAGCCCCAGCATTTT.